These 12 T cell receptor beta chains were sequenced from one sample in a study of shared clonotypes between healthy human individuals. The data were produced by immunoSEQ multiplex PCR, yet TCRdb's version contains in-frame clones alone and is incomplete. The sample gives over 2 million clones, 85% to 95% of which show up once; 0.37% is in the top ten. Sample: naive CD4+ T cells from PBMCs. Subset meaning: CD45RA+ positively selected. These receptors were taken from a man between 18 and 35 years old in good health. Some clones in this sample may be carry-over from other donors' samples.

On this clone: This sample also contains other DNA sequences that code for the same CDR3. The CDR3 here is CASSPLAGGFQETQYF. In DNA form, the CDR3 reads TGTGCCAGCTCACCCCTGGCGGGAGGCTTCCAAGAGACCCAGTACTTC. The V and J genes are TRBV18 and TRBJ2-5, with TRBD2 identical over 8 bases. The CDR3 runs 16 residues. V lost 3 bases and J lost 1; bases outside the gene matches: 7. CDR1 and CDR2 (germline): KGHSH, LQKENI.

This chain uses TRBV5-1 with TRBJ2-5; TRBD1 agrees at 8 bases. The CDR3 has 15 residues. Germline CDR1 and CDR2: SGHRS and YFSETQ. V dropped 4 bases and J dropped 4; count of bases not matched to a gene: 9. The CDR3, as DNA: TGCGCCAGCAGCCCCACAGGGGGTGTTGTAGAGACCCAGTACTTC. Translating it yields CASSPTGGVVETQYF.

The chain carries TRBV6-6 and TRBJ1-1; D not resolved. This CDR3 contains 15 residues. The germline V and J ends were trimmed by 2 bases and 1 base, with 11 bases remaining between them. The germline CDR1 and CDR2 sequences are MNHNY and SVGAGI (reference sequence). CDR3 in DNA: TGTGCCAGCAGTTACCCTGGACGGCGGAACACTGAAGCTTTCTTT. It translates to CASSYPGRRNTEAFF.

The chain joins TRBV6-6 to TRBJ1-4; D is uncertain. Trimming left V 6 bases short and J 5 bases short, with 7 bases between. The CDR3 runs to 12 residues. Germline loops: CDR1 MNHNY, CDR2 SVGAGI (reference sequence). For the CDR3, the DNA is TGTGCCAGCAGCGCGCTGAATGAAAAACTGTTTTTT. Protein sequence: CASSALNEKLFF.

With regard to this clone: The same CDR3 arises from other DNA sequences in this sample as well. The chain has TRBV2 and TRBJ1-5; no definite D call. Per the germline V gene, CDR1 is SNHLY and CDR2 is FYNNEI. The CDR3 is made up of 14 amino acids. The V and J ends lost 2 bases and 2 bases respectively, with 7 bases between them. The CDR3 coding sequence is TGTGCCAGCAGTGAACGTCGGGGCAATCAGCCCCAGCATTTT. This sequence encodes CASSERRGNQPQHF.

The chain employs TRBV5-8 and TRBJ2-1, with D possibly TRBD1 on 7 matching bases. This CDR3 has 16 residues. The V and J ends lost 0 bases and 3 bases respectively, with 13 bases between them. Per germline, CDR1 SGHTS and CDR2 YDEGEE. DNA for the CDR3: TGTGCCAGCAGCTTGGTAGGAGGGGGCAGCTACAATGAGCAGTTCTTC. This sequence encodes CASSLVGGGSYNEQFF.

CDR3 residues: CSVSLGLAGVYEQYF. As DNA, the CDR3 is TGCAGCGTCTCATTGGGACTAGCGGGAGTCTACGAGCAGTACTTC. The J gene is TRBJ2-7, the V gene TRBV29-1; the match to TRBD2 covers 14 bases. CDR1 is SQVTM and CDR2 is ANQGSEA in the germline V gene. J gave up 3 bases and V 6 bases, and 7 bases lay outside the gene matches. CDR3 size: 15 residues.

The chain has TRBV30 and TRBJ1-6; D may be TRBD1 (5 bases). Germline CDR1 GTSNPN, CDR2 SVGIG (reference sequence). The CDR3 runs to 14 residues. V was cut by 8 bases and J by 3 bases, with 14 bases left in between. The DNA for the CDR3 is TGTGCCAGGGCTCTGACAGTCTATAATTCACCCCTCCACTTT. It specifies CARALTVYNSPLHF.

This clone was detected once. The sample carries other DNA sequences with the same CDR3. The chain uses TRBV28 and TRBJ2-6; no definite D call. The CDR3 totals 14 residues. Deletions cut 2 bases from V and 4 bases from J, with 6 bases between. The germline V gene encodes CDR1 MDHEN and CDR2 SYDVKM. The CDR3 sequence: CASSLRSGANVLTF. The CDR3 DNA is TGTGCCAGCAGTTTACGGTCAGGGGCCAACGTCCTGACTTTC.

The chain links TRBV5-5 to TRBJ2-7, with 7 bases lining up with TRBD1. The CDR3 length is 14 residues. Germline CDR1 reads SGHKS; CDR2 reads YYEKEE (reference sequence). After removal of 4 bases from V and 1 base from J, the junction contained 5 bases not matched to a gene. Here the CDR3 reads CASSRPGQSYEQYF. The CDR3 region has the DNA TGTGCCAGCAGCCGCCCGGGACAGTCCTACGAGCAGTACTTC.

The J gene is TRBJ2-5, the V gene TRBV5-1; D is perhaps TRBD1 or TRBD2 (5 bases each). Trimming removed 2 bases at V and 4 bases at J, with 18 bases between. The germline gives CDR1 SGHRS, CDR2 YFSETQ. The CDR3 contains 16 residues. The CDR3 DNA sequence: TGCGCCAGCAGCTTTGAGGGACCCAAGTTGGGAGAGACCCAGTACTTC. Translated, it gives CASSFEGPKLGETQYF.

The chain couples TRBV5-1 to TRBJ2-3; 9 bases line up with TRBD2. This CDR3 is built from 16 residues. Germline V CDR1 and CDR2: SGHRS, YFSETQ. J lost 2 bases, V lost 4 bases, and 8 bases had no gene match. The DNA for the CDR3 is TGCGCCAGCAGCATAGGGACTAGCCGAACCACAGATACGCAGTATTTT. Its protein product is CASSIGTSRTTDTQYF.